A single sample is the source of the 4 T cell receptor beta chains below, sequenced in a study of cytomegalovirus exposure and HLA in healthy donors (dated by TCRdb to the late 2010s). Library preparation was by the immunoSEQ multiplex PCR assay. For the multiplex PCR, a mixture combining 60 forward primers for TCR Vbeta segments and 13 reverse primers for TCR Jbeta segments was used. Held by TCRdb, this immuneACCESS table contains in-frame sequences only and omits some clones. Under half of the omission traces to an unresolved V gene where checked; the cause of the rest is unknown. For this sample the table gives around 170,000 clones, of which 65% to 85% were detected only once. Jointly, the top ten make up 1.3% to 1.5% of the sample. Specimen: PBMCs. These receptors all stem from a girl between 10 and 17 years old in good health and CMV-seropositive.

Remarks on this clone: The junction does not match germline at one end; this may be a read error. The chain couples TRBV30 to TRBJ2-7, with TRBD2 identical over 8 bases. From germline, CDR1 is GTSNPN and CDR2 SVGIG (reference sequence). The CDR3 extends over 17 amino acids. The chain's CDR3 is CAWSEKVGLAGHYEQYF. Written as DNA, the CDR3 is TGCGCCTGGAGTGAAAAGGTCGGTCTAGCGGGCCACTACGAGCAGTACTTC.

This chain links TRBV18 with TRBJ1-1; no firm D call. The CDR3 length is 15 residues. V was shortened by 0 bases and J by 0 bases, with 8 bases between the two germline ends. From germline, CDR1 is KGHSH and CDR2 LQKENI. CDR3 sequence reads: CASSPPAGLNTEAFF. The CDR3 DNA reads as TGTGCCAGCTCACCACCCGCAGGTTTGAACACTGAAGCTTTCTTT.

The CDR3 region is CASSLGQGAYETQYF. The CDR3 DNA reads TGCGCCAGCAGCTTAGGACAGGGGGCCTACGAGACCCAGTACTTC. This chain uses TRBV5-1 with TRBJ2-5; 11 positions match TRBD1. Trimming cost V 2 bases and J 5 bases; bases outside gene matches: 5. The CDR3 covers 15 residues. CDR1 and CDR2 (germline): SGHRS, YFSETQ.

This clone appeared once. The CDR3 DNA is TGTGCCAGCAACCAGGACAGGGCCACTGAAGCTTTCTTT. Protein product: CASNQDRATEAFF. V usage is TRBV7-9 and J usage is TRBJ1-1, with 8 bases aligning to TRBD1. CDR1 is SEHNR, CDR2 FQNEAQ, per germline (reference sequence). The CDR3 contains 13 residues. Germline trimming cut 7 bases from V and 4 bases from J; bases unmatched to any gene: 5.